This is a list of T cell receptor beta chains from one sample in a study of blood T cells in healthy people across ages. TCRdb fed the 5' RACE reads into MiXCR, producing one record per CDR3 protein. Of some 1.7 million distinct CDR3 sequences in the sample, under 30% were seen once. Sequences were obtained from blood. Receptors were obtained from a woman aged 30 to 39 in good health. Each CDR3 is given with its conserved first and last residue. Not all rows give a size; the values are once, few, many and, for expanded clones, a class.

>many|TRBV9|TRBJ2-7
CASSGLDSTPPFGEQYF
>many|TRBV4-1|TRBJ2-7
CASSQAGTSQYEQYF
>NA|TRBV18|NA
CASSDGTGQDEQYF
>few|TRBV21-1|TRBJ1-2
CASSKLNTTAGGYTF
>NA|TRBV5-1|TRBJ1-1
CASSLSGPPNTEAFF
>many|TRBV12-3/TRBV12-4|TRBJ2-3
CASRTGTGGTDTQYF
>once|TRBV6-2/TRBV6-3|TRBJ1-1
CTSSPGTVKNTEAFF
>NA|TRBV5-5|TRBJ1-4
CAGSDRQGRDEKLFF
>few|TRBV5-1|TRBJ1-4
CASSAFGQNEKLFF
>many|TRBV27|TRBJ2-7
CASGYSQGRDEQYF
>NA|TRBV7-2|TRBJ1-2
CASSFMAGGDGGYTF
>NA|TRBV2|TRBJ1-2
CASTLTSSNYGYTF
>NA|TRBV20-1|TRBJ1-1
CSAAKNTEAFF
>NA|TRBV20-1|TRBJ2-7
CSAVQRTSVENEQYF
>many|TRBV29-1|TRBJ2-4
CSVSATSTKNIQYF
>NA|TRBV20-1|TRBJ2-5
CSAMVGEETQYF
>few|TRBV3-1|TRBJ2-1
CASSRILAVYNEQFF
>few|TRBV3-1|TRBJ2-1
CASSQDRGMSLSSNEQFF